These 9 T cell receptor beta chains share one sample of origin, sequenced in a study of beta chain features in type 1 diabetes. Study-level points and caveats: Patients with Type 1 diabetes showed moderately but significantly shorter TCRB CDR3s in all four CD4+ subsets.

All of the isolated RNA was reverse transcribed, so expressed TCRB transcripts were sequenced. The table came from immunoSEQ multiplex PCR; TCRdb's copy has only in-frame clones and leaves some out. Among hundreds of thousands of clones listed, 15% were seen once. Which antigens these TCRs recognize remains unknown. The material sequenced was naive CD4+ T cells from blood. The receptors were gathered from a young man with type 1 diabetes.

A remark on this clone: This CDR3 is also generated by other DNA sequences in the sample. The chain links TRBV30 to TRBJ2-7, with TRBD2 matching 7 bases. Trimming removed 0 bases from V and 3 bases from J; junction bases left unmatched: 2. The CDR3 runs to 13 residues. Germline V gives CDR1 GTSNPN, CDR2 SVGIG (reference sequence). Here the CDR3 reads CAWSVGGSYEQYF. In DNA, the CDR3 is TGTGCCTGGAGTGTGGGGGGGAGCTACGAGCAGTACTTC.

In its sample, this clone was seen a few times. V usage is TRBV5-1 and J usage is TRBJ2-2, with 7 bases fitting TRBD2. The germline gives CDR1 SGHRS, CDR2 YFSETQ. Trimming cost V 4 bases and J 5 bases; bases outside gene matches: 11. This CDR3 spans 16 amino acids. The DNA of the CDR3 is TGCGCCAGCAGCAAGGGGATTACCGGGGGGACCGGGGAGCTGTTTTTT. It translates to CASSKGITGGTGELFF.

This clone was seen only a few times. The rearrangement links TRBV28 to TRBJ2-1; 9 nucleotides align to TRBD2. From germline, CDR1 is MDHEN and CDR2 SYDVKM. The CDR3 consists of 17 residues. V gave up 2 bases and J gave up 6 bases; unmatched junction bases: 11. The CDR3 sequence: CASSLQPGGRAFNEQFF. The CDR3 region has the DNA TGTGCCAGCAGTTTACAACCGGGCGGGAGGGCCTTCAATGAGCAGTTCTTC.

This chain links TRBV9 with TRBJ2-3; maybe TRBD1 (5 bases). Germline V gives CDR1 SGDLS, CDR2 YYNGEE. The CDR3 totals 14 residues. V was cut by 0 bases and J by 3 bases, with 8 bases left in between. CDR3 loop: CASSVARATDTQYF. DNA of the CDR3: TGTGCCAGCAGCGTAGCCAGGGCTACAGATACGCAGTATTTT. Full variable domain (rest looked up from reference TRBV9 and TRBJ2-3): DSGVTQTPKHLITATGQRVTLRCSPRSGDLSVYWYQQSLDQGLQFLIQYYNGEERAKGNILERFSAQQFPDLHSELNLSSLELGDSALYFCASSVARATDTQYFGPGTRLTVL.

There are a few counts of this clone. The V and J genes are TRBV6-6 and TRBJ2-7; D unclear. This CDR3 has 14 amino acids. Germline V lookup: CDR1 MNHNY, CDR2 SVGAGI (reference sequence). V was clipped by 2 bases and J by 0 bases, with 8 bases between them. The chain's CDR3 is CASSYGQFSYEQYF. The CDR3 DNA reads as TGTGCCAGCAGTTACGGGCAGTTCTCCTACGAGCAGTACTTC.

This clone appeared a few times. The chain carries TRBV4-3 and TRBJ1-6, with 8 bases identical to TRBD1. This CDR3 contains 15 residues. J gave up 9 bases and V 2 bases, and 6 bases lay outside the gene matches. Germline V lookup: CDR1 LGHNA, CDR2 YSLEER. The CDR3 reads CASSQTDRVFSPLHF. The CDR3 DNA sequence: TGCGCCAGCAGCCAAACGGACAGGGTATTTTCACCCCTCCACTTT.

V gene TRBV27 combines with J gene TRBJ2-2, with 7 bases matching TRBD1. Germline values: CDR1 MNHEY, CDR2 SMNVEV (reference sequence). The CDR3 has 12 residues. Germline trimming cut 8 bases from V and 7 bases from J; bases unmatched to any gene: 4. The CDR3 spells CASQGDSGELFF. DNA for the CDR3: TGTGCCAGCCAAGGGGACAGCGGGGAGCTGTTTTTT.

Only a few counts were recorded for this clone. The chain has TRBV28 and TRBJ2-7; TRBD2 is a possible D gene (5 bases). V dropped 4 bases and J dropped 3 bases, with 7 bases sitting between them. Germline assignment: CDR1 MDHEN and CDR2 SYDVKM. This CDR3 is 12 amino acids long. The CDR3 nucleotides are TGTGCCAGCAGTTCAGGAGGCTACGAGCAGTACTTC. This translates into CASSSGGYEQYF.

The chain carries TRBV19 and TRBJ2-5; 12 nucleotides line up with TRBD1. Matching the DNA end better, TRBJ2-7 makes the J call doubtful. The CDR3 is made up of 15 amino acids. Germline-derived CDR1 and CDR2 are LNHDA and SQIVND (reference sequence). This chain's CDR3 is CASSFRDRGLYEQYF. CDR3 nucleotide sequence: TGTGCCAGTAGCTTCCGGGACAGGGGGCTGTACGAGCAGTACTTC.